This T cell receptor beta chain was captured by sequencing in a study of T cell responses to AZD1222 COVID-19 vaccine. The data were produced by immunoSEQ multiplex PCR, yet TCRdb's version contains in-frame clones alone and is incomplete. The sample lists over 130,000 clones, roughly nine tenths occurring once. Germline loops: CDR1 SGHNT, CDR2 YENEEA. The CDR3 contains 13 residues. Trimming shortened V by 5 bases and J by 5 bases, and 13 bases separated the two germline ends. This clone was observed a single time. The antigen remains undetermined. Findings of the study overall: Clonal diversity was possibly underestimated, and white British individuals and females predominated among donors.

The gene calls are TRBV11-3 and TRBJ2-7; a possible D gene is TRBD1 (6 bases). Sequencing used peripheral blood, obtained 28 days after the second dose of the MenACWY control vaccine. This clonotype was sampled from an adult who received the MenACWY meningococcal vaccine as a control. DNA of the CDR3: TGTGCCAGCAGCCAGGGGTCCTGGAACGAGCAGTACTTC. It encodes CASSQGSWNEQYF.